This record concerns one T cell receptor (beta chain) sequence. V was pared by 5 bases and J by 2 bases, with 12 bases between. The V gene's germline CDR1 is SEHNR and CDR2 FQNEAQ (reference sequence). The CDR3 is 14 residues long. These data are taken from a study of T cells in tuberculosis. For the study at large: The T cells targeted glucose monomycolate, a mycobacterial lipid, via CD1B.

Sorting used thawed, overnight-rested PBMC stained with anti-CD3, a viability dye and GMM-loaded CD1B tetramer. The CD1B tetramers carried C32 glucose monomycolate purified from Rhodococcus equi. From each donor, some 91,000 tetramer-negative cells were sorted. Whole-study findings and limits: Some low-affinity tetramer-binding T cells may be absent from this sample.

Sequencing was performed with immunoSEQ multiplex PCR; in TCRdb, only in-frame clones are kept and a portion is missing. The profile shows approximately 100,000 clones, roughly 90% of them singletons. This TCR was recovered from an adult woman with latent tuberculosis. The chain uses TRBV7-9 and TRBJ2-5; no clear D gene. Sample: CD1b-GMM tetramer-negative cells sorted from PBMCs. The CDR3 protein is CASSPQNKQETQYF. The CDR3 region has the DNA TGTGCCAGCAGCCCCCAAAACAAGCAAGAGACCCAGTACTTC. Full variable domain (outside the CDR3, taken from reference TRBV7-9 and TRBJ2-5): DTGVSQNPRHKITKRGQNVTFRCDPISEHNRLYWYRQTLGQGPEFLTYFQNEAQLEKSRLLSDRFSAERPKGSFSTLEIQRTEQGDSAMYLCASSPQNKQETQYFGPGTRLLVL.